Listed below are T cell receptor beta chains from one sample, sequenced in a study of regulatory T cells in long-lasting Graves disease. TCRdb re-called the multiplex PCR reads through MiXCR, storing one row per CDR3 protein. Seen here are about 500,000 distinct CDR3 sequences, around 12% observed once, and the top ten hold 8% to 10%. These data are also associated with another study on T cells in Graves' hyperthyroidism and ophthalmopathy.

The source was peripheral blood mononuclear cells (PBMCs), collected at new diagnosis, from a patient treated with antithyroid drugs. The receptors were gathered from a young woman with Graves disease. Both conserved end residues are trimmed from each CDR3. Fields, in order: clone size, V gene, J gene, CDR3 protein. The size field is filled for only some rows; it gives once, few, many or a size class.

abundance: -
v_gene: TRBV28
j_gene: TRBJ2-7
CDR3aa: ASSFTTGEQY

abundance: many
v_gene: TRBV29-1
j_gene: TRBJ1-1
CDR3aa: SVLNTEAF

abundance: few
v_gene: TRBV9
j_gene: TRBJ2-1
CDR3aa: ASNLGTTQEQF

abundance: -
v_gene: TRBV13
j_gene: TRBJ2-5
CDR3aa: ASSSLYGTGKETQY

abundance: few
v_gene: TRBV7-9
j_gene: TRBJ2-1
CDR3aa: ASRSDPGGEQF

abundance: few
v_gene: TRBV19
j_gene: TRBJ1-1
CDR3aa: ASSIFQGGTEAF

abundance: -
v_gene: TRBV5-4
j_gene: TRBJ2-7
CDR3aa: ASSARTGGNEQY

abundance: few
v_gene: TRBV19
j_gene: TRBJ1-3
CDR3aa: ASSTPRGLGRNTIY

abundance: many
v_gene: TRBV19
j_gene: TRBJ2-7
CDR3aa: ASSSGTQSYEQY

abundance: many
v_gene: TRBV7-3
j_gene: TRBJ1-2
CDR3aa: ASSLTGSPSGYT

abundance: many
v_gene: TRBV29-1
j_gene: TRBJ2-7
CDR3aa: SVQQGYEQY

abundance: many
v_gene: TRBV18
j_gene: TRBJ2-7
CDR3aa: ASSPRGEGTSYEQY

abundance: many
v_gene: TRBV11-2
j_gene: TRBJ2-2
CDR3aa: ASRDRNDGELF

abundance: -
v_gene: TRBV6-1
j_gene: TRBJ1-6
CDR3aa: ASSEIRMARGSSPLH

abundance: many
v_gene: TRBV19
j_gene: TRBJ1-5
CDR3aa: ASSLSLSPSNQPQH

abundance: -
v_gene: TRBV20-1
j_gene: TRBJ1-1
CDR3aa: SARPGTENTEAF

abundance: few
v_gene: TRBV20-1
j_gene: TRBJ2-1
CDR3aa: SAGSGSSYNEQF

abundance: many
v_gene: TRBV7-9
j_gene: TRBJ2-7
CDR3aa: ASSANDGWSYEQY

abundance: many
v_gene: TRBV12-3/TRBV12-4
j_gene: TRBJ1-5
CDR3aa: ASSPTGSYNQPQH

abundance: many
v_gene: TRBV28
j_gene: TRBJ2-2
CDR3aa: ASSLTVLGQANTGELF

abundance: -
v_gene: TRBV29-1
j_gene: TRBJ2-5
CDR3aa: SAENGETQY

abundance: many
v_gene: TRBV20-1
j_gene: TRBJ2-5
CDR3aa: SAIGGQETQY

abundance: few
v_gene: TRBV30
j_gene: TRBJ1-4
CDR3aa: AWSNRDRAKREKLF

abundance: many
v_gene: TRBV2
j_gene: TRBJ1-1
CDR3aa: ASSPDSAQYTEAF

abundance: few
v_gene: TRBV29-1
j_gene: TRBJ2-1
CDR3aa: SVVGLAGGAGRDEQF

abundance: -
v_gene: TRBV20-1
j_gene: TRBJ2-1
CDR3aa: SARTAISYNEQF

abundance: -
v_gene: TRBV6-1
j_gene: TRBJ1-4
CDR3aa: ASSIATNEKLF

abundance: -
v_gene: TRBV7-9
j_gene: TRBJ2-7
CDR3aa: ASSRVDEQY

abundance: few
v_gene: TRBV6-1
j_gene: TRBJ1-1
CDR3aa: ASYTTRMNTEAF

abundance: many
v_gene: TRBV2
j_gene: TRBJ2-1
CDR3aa: ASSGDVDEQF

abundance: -
v_gene: TRBV11-3
j_gene: TRBJ2-7
CDR3aa: ASSLDNPPADEQY

abundance: few
v_gene: TRBV7-9
j_gene: TRBJ2-3
CDR3aa: ASSAYNRPTDTQY

abundance: many
v_gene: TRBV12-3/TRBV12-4
j_gene: TRBJ1-1
CDR3aa: ASTFYTATEAF

abundance: few
v_gene: TRBV7-2
j_gene: TRBJ2-1
CDR3aa: ASSSPETGGYNEQF

abundance: many
v_gene: TRBV11-2
j_gene: TRBJ2-3
CDR3aa: ASSSFTGVTQY